The TCR beta chain described here comes from a study of long-term antiretroviral therapy in people with HIV. The run of the v3.0 immunoSEQ assay was at survey level. Profiled with immunoSEQ multiplex PCR; TCRdb holds only in-frame clones, not every one. The table lists around 13,000 clones, around 77% of them singletons. Trimming stripped 5 bases from V and 0 bases from J, with 16 bases between. The germline V gene encodes CDR1 SQVTM and CDR2 ANQGSEA. CDR3 size: 15 residues. This receptor was identified in a woman aged 40 to 50 with HIV. This specimen was unsorted PBMCs, taken 0.5 years before starting antiretroviral therapy. This chain uses TRBV29-1 with TRBJ1-1, with a possible D match to TRBD1 (5 bases). The CDR3 coding sequence is TGCAGCGTTAGGGCAGGGTGGGGGATGAACACTGAAGCTTTCTTT. Its translation is CSVRAGWGMNTEAFF.